The sequence of this TCR beta chain was determined in a study of blood T cells in healthy people across ages. Together with a sample-barcoded 5' primer, a J-beta primer mix was included in a second PCR lasting about 6 to 11 cycles. From the 5' RACE reads, TCRdb called clonotypes with MiXCR, one entry per CDR3 protein. The sample holds around 970,000 distinct CDR3 sequences, about 51% seen once. The CDR3 runs to 15 residues. Germline V lookup: CDR1 LGHDT, CDR2 YNNKEL (reference sequence). V trimming: 3 bases; J trimming: 4 bases; junction bases outside the gene matches: 7. The donors, healthy Caucasians from Russia, were aged roughly 6 to 90.

This TCR was recovered from a woman aged 55-75 years in good health. The chain links TRBV3-1 to TRBJ2-3; 7 positions agree with TRBD1. Material: blood. The CDR3 DNA reads as TGTGCCAGCAGCCATCACAGGGGCGAGTCAGATACGCAGTATTTT. It is translated as CASSHHRGESDTQYF.